Below, one T cell receptor (beta chain) is given with its context. No antigen is known for it. Base quality data are lacking; no much larger clone is found one base away. This entry is derived from a study of blood T cell repertoires in COVID-19 (dated by TCRdb to the early 2020s). Study-wide context: The collaborator samples originated in the United States, Italy and Spain and spanned the acute and convalescent phases of COVID-19. The prospective study material was composed of cDNA or gDNA derived from T cells, B-cell-depleted T cells, or PBMCs. The dataset comprised deeply sampled blood TCRbeta repertoires from subjects exposed to, actively infected with, or recovered from COVID-19. The repertoires were released in a freely available public database meant as a resource for research on the immune response to SARS-CoV-2. Samples were obtained from the ongoing ImmuneRACE study (first 160 participants) and from over 1,000 subjects provided by 6 global collaborators. The sample metadata nearly always contained a de-identified subject ID, COVID-19 status, age in years and sex. Where available, HLA class I and class II types were obtained from metadata supplied by the sample provider rather than from assay-based typing. Results and caveats for the whole study, not just this receptor: The amount of clinical and demographic metadata varied by source and participant and was provided uncurated.

Each collaborating institution followed its own protocols to collect whole blood in K2EDTA tubes. For TCRbeta analysis, collaborators shipped samples as frozen whole blood, isolated PBMCs, or DNA extracted from either of those sample types. Spanning cysteine to phenylalanine, the CDR3 consists of 15 amino acids. Just CDR3 DNA is preserved here, 45 bases in frame from base 1. Cut back by 0 bases and 3 bases, the V and J ends lie 9 bases apart. CDR1 and CDR2, looked up from the germline V gene, are LGHNA and YSLEER. The immunoSEQ Assay, a bias-controlled multiplex PCR, was used to amplify TCRbeta CDR3 regions from genomic DNA. On the study's bioinformatics: Within the assay, amplification of reference gene primers was used to estimate how many nucleated cells each sample contained. Sequence reads were collapsed and filtered to measure the absolute abundance of every unique TCRbeta CDR3 rearrangement. Productive Simpson clonality was computed per sample as the square root of Simpson's diversity index over productive rearrangements. This immuneACCESS table, as held by TCRdb, lists in-frame sequences with V and J called but not all clones. Of the missing ones, under half trace to an unresolved V gene in checked studies; the others have no known cause. Clone size and the V and J calls come from that table; the DNA yielded D and trimming. A total of under 300,000 clones appear in this sample, roughly 86% of them only once. The top ten hold about 12% of the sample.

The sequence links TRBV4-3 to TRBJ1-5; TRBD1 is a weak D gene call, 5 bases matching. The specimen sequenced was peripheral blood. This sequence originates from an older man with acute or convalescent COVID-19. The DNA sequence is given as TGCGCCAGCAGCCAAGAGGCCAGGGCCAATCAGCCCCAGCATTTT. The encoded protein is CASSQEARANQPQHF.